This T cell receptor beta chain comes out of a study of T cell repertoires in cytomegalovirus infection. TCRdb re-analysed the reads in MiXCR, keeping a single row per CDR3 protein. This table holds around 450,000 distinct CDR3 sequences, 11% found once. V was shortened by 5 bases and J by 0 bases, with 7 bases between the two germline ends. Germline lookup yields CDR1 SEHNR and CDR2 FQNEAQ (reference sequence). CDR3 length: 14 amino acids. This clonotype was recorded many times. The source of this sequence is a human donor in good health (CMV status not recorded). Some clones in this sample may be carry-over from other donors' samples. The rearrangement links TRBV7-9 to TRBJ1-4; D remains ambiguous. The sample taken for sequencing was PBMCs. DNA of the CDR3: TGTGCCAGCAGCGTCGGTGCAACTAATGAAAAACTGTTTTTT. It translates to CASSVGATNEKLFF.